This record covers a single T cell receptor beta chain. Libraries were prepared by immunoSEQ multiplex PCR; TCRdb keeps only in-frame clonotypes and omits some of them. Found here are under 650,000 clones, approximately 95% of them singletons; the top ten hold under 0.06%. CD45RA-negative memory and CD45RA+ naive subsets were split from the CD4+ cells. Germline loops: CDR1 MDHEN, CDR2 SYDVKM. The CDR3 runs to 17 residues. The V end lost 7 bases, the J end lost 3 bases, and 24 bases lay between the germline ends. The data belong to a study of shared clonotypes between healthy human individuals. The TCR was taken from a woman in her 30s in good health. V gene TRBV28 combines with J gene TRBJ1-1; a weak D match, TRBD1 (6 bases). Material for sequencing was naive CD4+ T cells sorted from blood. Subset described: CD45RA+ positively selected. The CDR3 sequence is CASTPWGQGLGDTEAFF. CDR3 nucleotide sequence: TGTGCCAGCACCCCCTGGGGACAAGGTCTAGGGGACACTGAAGCTTTCTTT.